The source of this T cell receptor (beta chain) is a study of blood T cell repertoires in COVID-19. As for the study in general: Sites in the United States, Italy and Spain provided acute and convalescent COVID-19 samples. T cells, B-cell-depleted T cells, or PBMCs provided the cDNA or gDNA that served as material.

Original analysis: Researchers report that nucleated cell counts were estimated from reference gene primer amplification. Libraries were prepared by immunoSEQ multiplex PCR; TCRdb keeps only in-frame clonotypes and omits some of them. For V, J and clone size, that table is used; D and trimming come from the DNA. Here the sample spans under 300,000 clones, roughly 80% being singletons. V shed 0 bases and J 6 bases; nucleotides not matched to a gene: 4. Germline lookup yields CDR1 MNHEY and CDR2 SVGAGI. This CDR3 has 15 residues. Input material: peripheral blood. The source of this sequence is a woman aged 80 or older with acute or convalescent COVID-19. The chain carries TRBV6-5 and TRBJ1-5, with TRBD1 matching over 8 bases. This chain's CDR3 is CASSYSGQGGQPQHF. The CDR3 DNA reads as TGTGCCAGCAGTTACTCCGGACAGGGCGGTCAGCCCCAGCATTTT.